The source of this T cell receptor beta chain is a study of glioma-infiltrating T cells after dendritic cell vaccination. CDR3 length equals 17 residues. The germline gives CDR1 LNHDA, CDR2 SQIVND (reference sequence). The V segment lost 5 bases and the J segment 4 bases; nucleotides outside the gene matches: 9. The table came from immunoSEQ multiplex PCR; TCRdb's copy has only in-frame clones and leaves some out. The table has roughly 87,000 clones, about four fifths seen once. The time point denotes: after dendritic cell vaccination, including at tumor progression/relapse. Fresh-frozen tumor tissue and more than two years of survival data were available for all.

The chain employs TRBV19 and TRBJ1-4, with 11 bases fitting TRBD1. This receptor was taken from a human donor with glioblastoma. Sequencing used blood, obtained after dendritic cell vaccination. The CDR3 region is CASSLPGTGGVNEKLFF. The CDR3 coding sequence is TGTGCCAGTAGTCTCCCCGGGACAGGGGGAGTTAATGAAAAACTGTTTTTT.